This T cell receptor beta chain emerged from a study of monozygotic twins with inflammatory bowel disease. CDR1 SEHNR and CDR2 FQNEAQ come from the germline V gene (reference sequence). The CDR3 loop spans 17 amino acids. TCRdb re-called the 5' RACE reads; every CDR3 protein appears as one record, without DNA. This sample's table reports roughly 170,000 distinct CDR3 sequences. The TCR sequence derives from a human donor with ulcerative colitis or Crohn's disease, or a healthy co-twin of an affected twin (not recorded which). The chain links TRBV7-9 to TRBJ1-4; TCRdb returns TRBD1, unconfirmable since there is no DNA. The sequencing sample was made of blood. The CDR3 region is CASRMDRGGPTNEKLFF.